This T cell receptor beta chain stems from a study of resident and recirculating memory T cells in vitiligo. Patients' lesions had not changed for the previous 6 months. Patients who had received treatment within the previous three months were excluded. Only in-frame clones appear in the TCRdb table, and some are missing; sequencing was by immunoSEQ multiplex PCR. The sample consists of 75,000 to 85,000 clones, 92% of them appearing once. Trimming pared 4 bases from V and 1 base from J, leaving 8 bases between. The CDR3 has 13 amino acids. Germline-derived CDR1 and CDR2 are SGDLS and YYNGEE. The J gene is TRBJ1-1, the V gene TRBV9; D is perhaps TRBD1 (5 bases). Sequences were obtained from blood. The TCR originated in a male donor with vitiligo. The CDR3 coding sequence is TGTGCCAGCAGCCAAACAGGGAACACTGAAGCTTTCTTT. It yields the protein CASSQTGNTEAFF.